A single sample is the source of the 30 T cell receptor beta chains below, sequenced in a study of shared T cell receptors in the human thymus. Here immunoSEQ multiplex PCR was the method, and the copy in TCRdb shows in-frame clones only, minus some. The repertoire holds more than 550,000 clones, with approximately 85% as singletons. This same sample was also part of a study on human thymus T cells.

Sequenced material: thymocytes. Receptors were obtained from a girl in the first two years of life with a congenital heart defect.

The chain employs TRBV4-3 and TRBJ2-1; 7 bases are a match to TRBD1. Germline V lookup: CDR1 LGHNA, CDR2 YSLEER. The CDR3 runs 17 residues. The junction had 19 bases not matched to a gene; V was cut back by 4 bases and J by 10 bases. The CDR3 is CASSPHSIYRGLQEQFF. DNA for the CDR3: TGCGCCAGCAGCCCACACTCGATTTACAGGGGATTGCAGGAGCAGTTCTTC.

V is TRBV2 and J is TRBJ1-2; D is ambiguous. This CDR3 has 15 amino acids. Germline V lookup: CDR1 SNHLY, CDR2 FYNNEI. The V end lost 0 bases, the J end lost 4 bases, and 12 bases lay between the germline ends. The CDR3 coding sequence is TGTGCCAGCAGTGAAGCGAGGGAGGCTTTCTATGGCTACACCTTC. Translation: CASSEAREAFYGYTF.

The V and J genes are TRBV5-1 and TRBJ2-2; 9 bases map to TRBD1. The germline gives CDR1 SGHRS, CDR2 YFSETQ. J gave up 2 bases and V 3 bases, and 20 bases lay outside the gene matches. The CDR3 extends over 21 amino acids. CDR3: CASSSPPRDRVFSPNTGELFF. CDR3 nucleotide sequence: TGCGCCAGCAGCTCCCCACCCAGGGACAGGGTTTTTTCCCCTAACACCGGGGAGCTGTTTTTT.

The V and J genes are TRBV4-2 and TRBJ2-1; 12 positions agree with TRBD2. V was pared by 5 bases and J by 7 bases, with 12 bases of the junction left unmatched. The V gene's germline CDR1 is LGHNA and CDR2 YNFKEQ. This CDR3 comprises 17 residues. The CDR3 region has the DNA TGTGCCAGCAGCTACAACCCTAGCGGGGGGGCCGGAAATGAGCAGTTCTTC. Its translation: CASSYNPSGGAGNEQFF.

The rearrangement links TRBV4-1 to TRBJ1-5; TRBD1 agrees at 9 bases. V dropped 0 bases and J dropped 5; count of bases not matched to a gene: 2. Germline V gene data show CDR1 as MGHRA and CDR2 as YSYEKL. The CDR3 length is 15 residues. The CDR3 coding sequence is TGCGCCAGCAGCCAAGATTGGACAGGGGATCAGCCCCAGCATTTT. Encoded protein: CASSQDWTGDQPQHF.

This chain links TRBV19 with TRBJ1-2; possibly TRBD1 for D (5 bases). Trimming stripped 7 bases from V and 4 bases from J, with 19 bases between. Germline V gives CDR1 LNHDA, CDR2 SQIVND (reference sequence). The CDR3 has 15 residues. CDR3 in DNA: TGTGCCAGTACTCCTCTGGGGCAGCTTCTCTATGGCTACACCTTC. It encodes CASTPLGQLLYGYTF.

The J gene is TRBJ2-7, the V gene TRBV7-2, with D unclear. The CDR3 sequence is 14 residues long. Germline V CDR1 and CDR2: SGHTA, FQGNSA. The ends were cut back, 2 bases at V and 7 bases at J, with 15 bases in the middle. In DNA, the CDR3 is TGTGCCAGCAGCTTATATGGGCCGTATGGGGAGCAGTACTTC. This sequence encodes CASSLYGPYGEQYF. Filled out from reference TRBV7-2 and TRBJ2-7, the complete variable domain reads GAGVSQSPSNKVTEKGKDVELRCDPISGHTALYWYRQSLGQGLEFLIYFQGNSAPDKSGLPSDRFSAERTGGSVSTLTIQRTQQEDSAVYLCASSLYGPYGEQYFGPGTRLTVT.

The V gene is TRBV5-1, the J gene TRBJ2-6, with a tentative D call TRBD2 (5 bases). V was cut by 4 bases and J by 2 bases, with 16 bases left in between. The V gene's germline CDR1 is SGHRS and CDR2 YFSETQ. The CDR3 spans 17 residues. Here the CDR3 reads CASSPLGIGAGANVLTF. In DNA, the CDR3 is TGCGCCAGCAGCCCGCTGGGCATCGGGGCTGGGGCCAACGTCCTGACTTTC.

The J gene is TRBJ2-6, the V gene TRBV4-1; possibly TRBD1 for D (6 bases). Germline V gives CDR1 MGHRA, CDR2 YSYEKL. The CDR3 is made up of 18 amino acids. V gave up 3 bases and J gave up 5 bases, with 20 bases separating them. This CDR3 is CASSHVTGLPFRANVLTF. The CDR3 coding sequence is TGCGCCAGCAGCCATGTAACAGGGCTCCCCTTCAGGGCCAACGTCCTGACTTTC.

The chain combines TRBV15 with TRBJ2-5; D is undetermined. CDR1 is LNHNV and CDR2 is YYDKDF in the germline V gene (reference sequence). The CDR3 has 15 residues. The V gene lost 1 base and the J gene lost 1 base, with 10 bases spanning the gap. The CDR3 coding sequence is TGTGCCACCAGCAGAGGGCCAGAGGCCCAAGAGACCCAGTACTTC. The encoded protein is CATSRGPEAQETQYF. Full variable domain (remainder filled in from reference TRBV15 and TRBJ2-5): DAMVIQNPRYQVTQFGKPVTLSCSQTLNHNVMYWYQQKSSQAPKLLFHYYDKDFNNEADTPDNFQSRRPNTSFCFLDIRSPGLGDTAMYLCATSRGPEAQETQYFGPGTRLLVL.

CDR3: CASSRRGLNFHLYEQYF. DNA for the CDR3: TGTGCCAGCTCACGAAGGGGACTCAATTTTCATCTCTACGAGCAGTACTTC. The chain recombines TRBV18 with TRBJ2-7; weak D call: TRBD2 (6 bases). The CDR3 length is 17 residues. Trimming removed 4 bases from V and 3 bases from J, with 22 bases in between. The V gene's germline CDR1 is KGHSH and CDR2 LQKENI.

The CDR3 region is CASRGAKESYGYTF. As DNA, the CDR3 is TGTGCCAGCAGGGGGGCGAAGGAGTCCTATGGCTACACCTTC. The chain carries TRBV6-5 and TRBJ1-2, with D possibly TRBD1 on 6 matching bases. With 6 bases removed from V and 4 bases from J, the gap between germline ends came to 15 bases. The CDR3 has 14 amino acids. The germline gives CDR1 MNHEY, CDR2 SVGAGI.

V is TRBV6-6 and J is TRBJ1-4, with D possibly TRBD1 on 6 matching bases. Trimming took 3 bases from V and 8 from J, leaving 10 bases between them. The CDR3 extends over 13 amino acids. The V gene's germline CDR1 is MNHNY and CDR2 SVGAGI (reference sequence). The CDR3 loop reads CASSYHTGEKLFF. CDR3 bases: TGTGCCAGCAGTTATCACACAGGGGAAAAACTGTTTTTT.

The chain joins TRBV15 to TRBJ2-2; D is possibly TRBD1 (5 bases). This CDR3 comprises 18 residues. The V end lost 4 bases, the J end lost 2 bases, and 20 bases lay between the germline ends. Germline V lookup: CDR1 LNHNV, CDR2 YYDKDF (reference sequence). The CDR3 nucleotides read TGTGCCACCAGCACACCTCTCGGACGGACACGAAACACCGGGGAGCTGTTTTTT. Translation gives CATSTPLGRTRNTGELFF.

The chain uses TRBV19 and TRBJ2-7; 8 bases are a match to TRBD1. The CDR3 runs to 14 residues. The V gene's germline CDR1 is LNHDA and CDR2 SQIVND (reference sequence). Germline trimming cut 4 bases from V and 2 bases from J; bases unmatched to any gene: 4. CDR3 nucleotide sequence: TGTGCCAGTAGTACCCACAGGGGGACCTACGAGCAGTACTTC. Its protein is CASSTHRGTYEQYF.

CDR3 sequence: CASNTFYRGRWDGYTF. CDR3 bases: TGCGCCAGCAACACTTTTTACAGGGGGCGCTGGGATGGCTACACCTTC. This chain connects TRBV5-1 to TRBJ1-2; 9 nucleotides align to TRBD1. J gave up 6 bases and V 6 bases, and 15 bases lay outside the gene matches. In germline, CDR1 is SGHRS, CDR2 YFSETQ. This CDR3 has 16 amino acids.

The J gene is TRBJ2-3, the V gene TRBV15; TRBD1 matches 8 bases. CDR3 length: 15 residues. Germline lookup yields CDR1 LNHNV and CDR2 YYDKDF (reference sequence). The J segment lost 6 bases and the V segment lost 1 base, leaving 6 bases of the junction unmatched. CDR3 protein: CATSRGQGASDTQYF. For the CDR3, the DNA is TGTGCCACCAGCAGAGGTCAGGGGGCCTCGGATACGCAGTATTTT.

The CDR3 DNA is TGTGCCAGCAGTCTTACAGGGAATGGCTACACCTTC. This codes for CASSLTGNGYTF. The chain has TRBV27 and TRBJ1-2, with D perhaps TRBD1 (6 bases). Germline V lookup: CDR1 MNHEY, CDR2 SMNVEV (reference sequence). Trimming shortened V by 5 bases and J by 6 bases, and 10 bases separated the two germline ends. The CDR3 loop spans 12 amino acids.

The chain has TRBV14 and TRBJ2-1; tentatively, D is TRBD2 (6 bases). This CDR3 comprises 16 residues. Germline V gene lookup returns CDR1 SGHDN and CDR2 FVKESK. V gave up 1 base and J gave up 9 bases, with 19 bases separating them. The CDR3 reads CASSQGAGRAEGEQFF. CDR3 sequence (DNA): TGTGCCAGCAGCCAAGGGGCGGGGCGAGCCGAGGGTGAGCAGTTCTTC.

As for this clone: The junction shows a germline mismatch at one end, possibly a read error. The chain carries TRBV10-2 and TRBJ1-6, with a possible D match to TRBD1 (5 bases). Per the germline V gene, CDR1 is WSHSY and CDR2 is SAAADI. This CDR3 region has 17 residues. The CDR3 DNA follows: TGCGCCACCAGTGCAGGGTGGTCCATATCGTATAATTCACCCCTCCACTTT. Its translation: CATSAGWSISYNSPLHF.

The rearrangement links TRBV6-1 to TRBJ1-1; TRBD1 is a possible D gene (6 bases). Trimming left V 8 bases short and J 1 base short, with 8 bases between. The CDR3 has 12 residues. Looked up from germline, CDR1 is MNHNS and CDR2 is SASEGT. CDR3 amino acids: CASGTPNTEAFF. The CDR3 region has the DNA TGTGCCAGCGGGACACCGAACACTGAAGCTTTCTTT.

The chain links TRBV7-3 to TRBJ2-1, with 11 bases aligning to TRBD2. The germline gives CDR1 SGHTA, CDR2 FQGTGA. CDR3 length equals 20 residues. V shed 2 bases and J 0 bases; nucleotides not matched to a gene: 12. As DNA, the CDR3 is TGTGCCAGCAGCTTAGGGTTAGCGGGGGGGGGAAGAAGCTCCTACAATGAGCAGTTCTTC. It yields the protein CASSLGLAGGGRSSYNEQFF.

Worth noting for this clone: Its ends do not fully match the called genes, so a read error is possible. The chain carries TRBV14 and TRBJ1-1; a weak D match, TRBD1 (5 bases). Germline loops: CDR1 SGHDN, CDR2 FVKESK. The CDR3 spans 14 residues. The CDR3 nucleotides read TGTGCCAGCAGCCAAGTTTCAGGGAACGCTGAAGCTTTCTTT. Amino acid sequence: CASSQVSGNAEAFF.

The chain has TRBV14 and TRBJ2-7; maybe TRBD2 (5 bases). Trimming cost V 1 base and J 7 bases, with 14 bases left between them. This CDR3 region has 14 residues. From germline, CDR1 is SGHDN and CDR2 FVKESK. CDR3 region: CASSQVEGEREQYF. CDR3 bases: TGTGCCAGCAGCCAAGTTGAGGGAGAGCGTGAGCAGTACTTC.

V usage is TRBV7-9 and J usage is TRBJ2-1; maybe TRBD2 (5 bases). The V gene lost 4 bases and the J gene lost 5 bases, with 21 bases spanning the gap. This CDR3 is built from 17 residues. CDR1 is SEHNR and CDR2 is FQNEAQ in the germline V gene (reference sequence). The CDR3 sequence is CASSYGVASSQNNEQFF. The DNA of the CDR3 is TGTGCCAGCAGCTATGGGGTAGCGAGCAGCCAAAACAATGAGCAGTTCTTC. Full variable domain (rest looked up from reference TRBV7-9 and TRBJ2-1): DTGVSQNPRHKITKRGQNVTFRCDPISEHNRLYWYRQTLGQGPEFLTYFQNEAQLEKSRLLSDRFSAERPKGSFSTLEIQRTEQGDSAMYLCASSYGVASSQNNEQFFGPGTRLTVL.

The chain recombines TRBV27 with TRBJ1-4, with no clear D. Germline CDR1 reads MNHEY; CDR2 reads SMNVEV (reference sequence). Between the trimmed V and J ends, which lost 5 bases and 6 bases, there was a span of 16 bases. The CDR3 is made up of 15 amino acids. CDR3 sequence (DNA): TGTGCCAGCAGTCGCGAGGCGGTGAGGTATGAAAAACTGTTTTTT. This gives the protein CASSREAVRYEKLFF.

The chain joins TRBV7-9 to TRBJ2-1; 8 bases map to TRBD1. Looked up from germline, CDR1 is SEHNR and CDR2 is FQNEAQ (reference sequence). The CDR3 has 17 amino acids. Trimming took 0 bases from V and 9 from J; bases not matched to a gene: 13. The CDR3 nucleotides read TGTGCCAGCAGCTTAGCCCACAGACAGGGGCGAAGGGGTGAGCAGTTCTTC. Translation gives CASSLAHRQGRRGEQFF.

The chain recombines TRBV29-1 with TRBJ1-1, with D possibly matching TRBD1 (6 bases). Trimming cost V 3 bases and J 4 bases, with 12 bases left between them. This CDR3 has 13 residues. Germline CDR1 and CDR2: SQVTM and ANQGSEA. The CDR3 loop reads CSVESGVSTEAFF. The CDR3 nucleotides read TGCAGCGTTGAGTCAGGGGTTAGCACTGAAGCTTTCTTT.

The rearrangement joins TRBV29-1 to TRBJ2-7; 7 nucleotides align to TRBD1. Germline loops: CDR1 SQVTM, CDR2 ANQGSEA. The CDR3 has 14 residues. Trimming took 6 bases from V and 4 from J; bases not matched to a gene: 12. CDR3 in amino acids: CSVSTWDSSYEQYF. In DNA form, the CDR3 reads TGCAGCGTCTCTACTTGGGACAGTTCATACGAGCAGTACTTC.

This clone was seen only once. Relative to the germline gene, one junction end is altered; a read error may explain this. This chain joins TRBV7-2 and TRBJ2-7; tentatively, D is TRBD1 (6 bases). The CDR3 sequence is 15 residues long. From germline, CDR1 is SGHTA and CDR2 FQGNSA. CDR3 DNA sequence: TGTGCCAGCAGCATGGACAGACCTCGCTCCTACAAGCAGTACTTC. It codes for CASSMDRPRSYKQYF.